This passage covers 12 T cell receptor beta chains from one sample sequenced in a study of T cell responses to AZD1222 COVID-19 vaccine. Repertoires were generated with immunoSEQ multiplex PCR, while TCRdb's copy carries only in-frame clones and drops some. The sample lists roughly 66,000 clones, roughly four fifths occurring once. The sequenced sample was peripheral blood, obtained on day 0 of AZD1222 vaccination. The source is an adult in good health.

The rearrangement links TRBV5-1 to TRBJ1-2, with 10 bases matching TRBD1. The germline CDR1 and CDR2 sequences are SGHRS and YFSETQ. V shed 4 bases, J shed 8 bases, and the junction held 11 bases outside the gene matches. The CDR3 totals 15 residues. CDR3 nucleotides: TGCGCCAGCAGCCCCGGGACAGGGGTACAGGAAGGCTACACCTTC. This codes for CASSPGTGVQEGYTF.

CDR3 sequence: CASSLGLQPSEAFF. Written as DNA, the CDR3 is TGTGCCAGCAGCTTGGGTCTCCAACCGTCAGAAGCTTTCTTT. The rearrangement links TRBV5-6 to TRBJ1-1; D is undetermined. Germline-derived CDR1 and CDR2 are SGHDT and YYEEEE. Trimming removed 0 bases at V and 8 bases at J, with 14 bases between. The CDR3 is 14 amino acids.

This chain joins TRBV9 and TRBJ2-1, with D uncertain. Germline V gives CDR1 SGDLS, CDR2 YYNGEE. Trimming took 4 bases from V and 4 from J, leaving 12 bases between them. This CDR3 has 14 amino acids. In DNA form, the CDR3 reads TGTGCCAGCAGCCCGTTAAGTGGATACAATGAGCAGTTCTTC. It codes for CASSPLSGYNEQFF.

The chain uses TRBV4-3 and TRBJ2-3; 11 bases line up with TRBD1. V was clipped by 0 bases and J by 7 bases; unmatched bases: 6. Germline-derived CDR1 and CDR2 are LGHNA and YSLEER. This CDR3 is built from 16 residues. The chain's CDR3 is CASSQEPGQGAYTQYF. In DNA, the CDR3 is TGCGCCAGCAGCCAAGAACCCGGACAGGGGGCTTATACGCAGTATTTT.

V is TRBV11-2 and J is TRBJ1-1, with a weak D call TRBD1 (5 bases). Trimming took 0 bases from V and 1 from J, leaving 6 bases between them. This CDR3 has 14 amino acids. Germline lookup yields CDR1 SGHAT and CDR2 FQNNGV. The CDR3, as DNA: TGTGCCAGCAGCTTAGAGGGGCAGAACACTGAAGCTTTCTTT. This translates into CASSLEGQNTEAFF.

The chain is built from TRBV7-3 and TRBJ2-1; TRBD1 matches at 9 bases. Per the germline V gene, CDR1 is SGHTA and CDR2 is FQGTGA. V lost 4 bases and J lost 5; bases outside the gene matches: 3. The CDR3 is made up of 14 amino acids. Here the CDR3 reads CASSSTGGNNEQFF. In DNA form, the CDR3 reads TGTGCCAGCAGCTCGACAGGGGGGAACAATGAGCAGTTCTTC.

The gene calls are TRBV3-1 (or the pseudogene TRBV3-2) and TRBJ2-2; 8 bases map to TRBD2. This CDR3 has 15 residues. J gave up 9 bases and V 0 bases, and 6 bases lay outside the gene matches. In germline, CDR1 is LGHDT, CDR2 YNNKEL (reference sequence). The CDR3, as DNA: TGTGCCAGCAGCCAAGACTACGGGGGGGGACGGGAGCTGTTTTTT. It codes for CASSQDYGGGRELFF.

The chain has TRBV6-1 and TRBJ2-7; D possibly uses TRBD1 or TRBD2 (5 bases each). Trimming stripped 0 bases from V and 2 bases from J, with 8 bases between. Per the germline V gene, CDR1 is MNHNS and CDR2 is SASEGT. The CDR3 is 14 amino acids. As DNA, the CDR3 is TGTGCCAGCAGTGAAGCTATGGGACCCTACGAGCAGTACTTC. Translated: CASSEAMGPYEQYF.

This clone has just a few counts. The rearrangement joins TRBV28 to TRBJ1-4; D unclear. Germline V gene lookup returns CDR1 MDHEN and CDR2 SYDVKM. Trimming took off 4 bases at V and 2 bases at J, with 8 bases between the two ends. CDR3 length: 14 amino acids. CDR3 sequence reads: CASSSGSTNEKLFF. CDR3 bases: TGTGCCAGCAGTTCCGGTTCGACTAATGAAAAACTGTTTTTT.

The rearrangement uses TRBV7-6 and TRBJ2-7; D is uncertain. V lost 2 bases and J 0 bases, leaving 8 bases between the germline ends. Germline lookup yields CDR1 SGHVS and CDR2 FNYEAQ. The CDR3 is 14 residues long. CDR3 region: CASSLQRSSYEQYF. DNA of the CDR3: TGTGCCAGCAGCTTACAGAGGAGCTCCTACGAGCAGTACTTC. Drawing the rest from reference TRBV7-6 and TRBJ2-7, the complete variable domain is GAGVSQSPRYKVTKRGQDVALRCDPISGHVSLYWYRQALGQGPEFLTYFNYEAQQDKSGLPNDRFSAERPEGSISTLTIQRTEQRDSAMYRCASSLQRSSYEQYFGPGTRLTVT.

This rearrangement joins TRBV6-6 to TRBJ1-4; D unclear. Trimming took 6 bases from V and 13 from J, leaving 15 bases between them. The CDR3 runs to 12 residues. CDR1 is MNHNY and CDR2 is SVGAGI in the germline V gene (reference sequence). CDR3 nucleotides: TGTGCCAGCAGCCGGACGGAGATGATACTGTTTTTT. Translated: CASSRTEMILFF.

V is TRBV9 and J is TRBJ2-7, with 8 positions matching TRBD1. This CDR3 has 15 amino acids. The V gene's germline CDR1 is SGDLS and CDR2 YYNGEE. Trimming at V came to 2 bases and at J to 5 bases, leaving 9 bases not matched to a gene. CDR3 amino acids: CASSVGYGQGNEQYF. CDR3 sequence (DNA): TGTGCCAGCAGCGTTGGGTACGGACAGGGCAACGAGCAGTACTTC.